One TCR beta chain is described in this entry. These data are taken from a study of blood T cell repertoires in COVID-19. The CDR3 covers 14 residues. V was pared by 1 base and J by 8 bases, with 11 bases between. Germline CDR1 and CDR2: SGHTA and FQGNSA. Some clones are missing from TCRdb's copy, which holds only in-frame ones; the method was immunoSEQ multiplex PCR. The repertoire holds some 260,000 clones, with 75% to 90% as singletons. This chain joins TRBV7-2 and TRBJ1-4; perhaps TRBD1 as D (6 bases). The sequencing sample was made of peripheral blood. This TCR was recovered from a woman in her seventies with COVID-19, enrolled during active disease. The CDR3 sequence: CASSLVPGVEKLFF. The CDR3 DNA reads as TGTGCCAGCAGCTTAGTGCCAGGGGTGGAAAAACTGTTTTTT.